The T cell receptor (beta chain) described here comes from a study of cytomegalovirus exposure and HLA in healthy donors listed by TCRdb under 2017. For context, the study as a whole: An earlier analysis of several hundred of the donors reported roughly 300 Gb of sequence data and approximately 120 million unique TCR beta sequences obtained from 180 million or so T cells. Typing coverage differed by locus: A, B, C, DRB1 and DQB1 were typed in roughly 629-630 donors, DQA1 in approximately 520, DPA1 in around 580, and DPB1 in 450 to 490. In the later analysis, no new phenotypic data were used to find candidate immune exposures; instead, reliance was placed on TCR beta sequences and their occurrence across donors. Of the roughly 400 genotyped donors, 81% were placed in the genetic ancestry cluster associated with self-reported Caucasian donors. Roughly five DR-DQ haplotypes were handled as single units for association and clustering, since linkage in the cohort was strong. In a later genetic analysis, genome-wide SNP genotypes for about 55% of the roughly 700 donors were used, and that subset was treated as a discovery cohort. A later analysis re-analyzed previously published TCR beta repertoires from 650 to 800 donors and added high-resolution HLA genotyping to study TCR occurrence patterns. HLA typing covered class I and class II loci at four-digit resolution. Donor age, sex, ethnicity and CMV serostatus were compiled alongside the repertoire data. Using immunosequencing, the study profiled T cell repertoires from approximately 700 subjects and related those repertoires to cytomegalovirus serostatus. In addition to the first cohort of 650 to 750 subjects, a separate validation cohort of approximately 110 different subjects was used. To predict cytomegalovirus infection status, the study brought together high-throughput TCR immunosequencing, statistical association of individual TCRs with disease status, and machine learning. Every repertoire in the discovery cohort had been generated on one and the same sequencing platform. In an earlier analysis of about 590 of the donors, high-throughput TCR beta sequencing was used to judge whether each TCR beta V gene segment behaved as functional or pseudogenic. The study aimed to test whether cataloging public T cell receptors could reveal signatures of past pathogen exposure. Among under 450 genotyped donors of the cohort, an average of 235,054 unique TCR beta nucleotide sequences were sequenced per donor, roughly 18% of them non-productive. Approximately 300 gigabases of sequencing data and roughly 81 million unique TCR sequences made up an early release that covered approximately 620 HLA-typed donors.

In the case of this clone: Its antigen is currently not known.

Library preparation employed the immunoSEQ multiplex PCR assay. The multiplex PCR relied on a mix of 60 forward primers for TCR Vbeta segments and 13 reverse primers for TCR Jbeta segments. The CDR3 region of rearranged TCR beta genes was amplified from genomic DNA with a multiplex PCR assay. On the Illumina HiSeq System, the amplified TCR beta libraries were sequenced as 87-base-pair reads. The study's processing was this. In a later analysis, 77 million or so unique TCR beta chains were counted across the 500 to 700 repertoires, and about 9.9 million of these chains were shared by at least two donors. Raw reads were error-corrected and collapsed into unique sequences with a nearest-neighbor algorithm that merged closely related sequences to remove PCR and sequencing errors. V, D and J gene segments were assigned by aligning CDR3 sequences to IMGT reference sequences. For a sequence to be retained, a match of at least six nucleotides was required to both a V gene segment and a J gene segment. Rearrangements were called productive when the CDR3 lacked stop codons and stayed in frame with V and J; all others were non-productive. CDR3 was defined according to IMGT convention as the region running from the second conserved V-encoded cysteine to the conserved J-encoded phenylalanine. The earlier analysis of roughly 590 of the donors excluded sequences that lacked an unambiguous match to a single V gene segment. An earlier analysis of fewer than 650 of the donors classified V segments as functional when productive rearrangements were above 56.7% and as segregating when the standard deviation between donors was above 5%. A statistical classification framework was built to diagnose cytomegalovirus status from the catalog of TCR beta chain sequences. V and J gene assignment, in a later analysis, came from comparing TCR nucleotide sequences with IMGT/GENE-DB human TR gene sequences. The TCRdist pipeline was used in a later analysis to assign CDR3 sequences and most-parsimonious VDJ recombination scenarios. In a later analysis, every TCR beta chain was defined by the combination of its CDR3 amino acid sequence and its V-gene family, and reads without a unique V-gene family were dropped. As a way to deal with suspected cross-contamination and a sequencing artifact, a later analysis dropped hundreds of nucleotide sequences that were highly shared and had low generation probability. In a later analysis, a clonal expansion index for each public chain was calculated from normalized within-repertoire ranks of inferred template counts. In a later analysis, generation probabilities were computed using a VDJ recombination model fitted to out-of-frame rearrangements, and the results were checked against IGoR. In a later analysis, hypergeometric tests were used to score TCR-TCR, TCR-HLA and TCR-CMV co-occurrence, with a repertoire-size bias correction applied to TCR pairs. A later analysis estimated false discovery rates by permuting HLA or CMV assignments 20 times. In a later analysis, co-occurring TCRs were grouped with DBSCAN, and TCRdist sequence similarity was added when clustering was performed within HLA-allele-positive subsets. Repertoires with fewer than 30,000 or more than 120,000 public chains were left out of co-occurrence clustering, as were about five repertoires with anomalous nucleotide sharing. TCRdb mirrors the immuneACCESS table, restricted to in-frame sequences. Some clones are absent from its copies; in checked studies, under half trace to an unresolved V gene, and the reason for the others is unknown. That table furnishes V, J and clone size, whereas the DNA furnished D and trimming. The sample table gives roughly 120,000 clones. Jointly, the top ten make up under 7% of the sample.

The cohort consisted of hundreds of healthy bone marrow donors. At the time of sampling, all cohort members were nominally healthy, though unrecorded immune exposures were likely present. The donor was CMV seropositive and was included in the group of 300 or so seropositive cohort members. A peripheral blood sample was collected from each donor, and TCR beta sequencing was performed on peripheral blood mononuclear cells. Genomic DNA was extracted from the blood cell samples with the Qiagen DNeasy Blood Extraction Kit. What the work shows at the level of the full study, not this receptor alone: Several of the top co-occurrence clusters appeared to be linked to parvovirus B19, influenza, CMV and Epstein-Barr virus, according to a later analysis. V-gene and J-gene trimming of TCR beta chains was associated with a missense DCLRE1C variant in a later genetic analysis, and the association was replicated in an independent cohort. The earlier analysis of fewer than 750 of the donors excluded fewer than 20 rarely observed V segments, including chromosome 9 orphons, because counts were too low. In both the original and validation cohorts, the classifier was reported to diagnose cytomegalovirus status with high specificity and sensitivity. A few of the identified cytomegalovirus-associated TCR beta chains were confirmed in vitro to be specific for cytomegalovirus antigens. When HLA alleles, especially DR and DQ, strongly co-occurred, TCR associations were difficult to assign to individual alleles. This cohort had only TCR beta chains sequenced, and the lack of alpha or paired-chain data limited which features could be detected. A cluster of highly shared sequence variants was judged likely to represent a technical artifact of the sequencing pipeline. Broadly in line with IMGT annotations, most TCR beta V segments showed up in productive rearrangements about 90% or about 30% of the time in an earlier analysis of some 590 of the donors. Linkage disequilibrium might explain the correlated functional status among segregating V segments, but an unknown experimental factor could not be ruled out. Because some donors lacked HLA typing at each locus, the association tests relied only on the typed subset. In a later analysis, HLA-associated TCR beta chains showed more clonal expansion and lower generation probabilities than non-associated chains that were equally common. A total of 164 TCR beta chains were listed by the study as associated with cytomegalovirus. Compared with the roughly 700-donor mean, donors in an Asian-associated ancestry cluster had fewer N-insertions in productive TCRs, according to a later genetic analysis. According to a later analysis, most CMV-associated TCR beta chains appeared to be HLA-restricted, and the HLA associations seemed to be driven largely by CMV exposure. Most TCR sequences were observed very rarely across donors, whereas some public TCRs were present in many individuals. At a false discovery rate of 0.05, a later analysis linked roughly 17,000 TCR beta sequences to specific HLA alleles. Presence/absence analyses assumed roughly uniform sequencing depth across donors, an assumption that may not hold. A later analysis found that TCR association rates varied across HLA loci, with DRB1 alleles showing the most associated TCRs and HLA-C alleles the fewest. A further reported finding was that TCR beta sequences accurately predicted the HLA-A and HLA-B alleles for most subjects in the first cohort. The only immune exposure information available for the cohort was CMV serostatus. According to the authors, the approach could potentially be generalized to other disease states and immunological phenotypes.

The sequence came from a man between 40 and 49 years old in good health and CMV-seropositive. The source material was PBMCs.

This receptor has the CDR3 CASLPRSLLYGYTF. The nucleotides read TGTGCCAGCCTGCCGCGGAGTCTACTATATGGCTACACCTTC. The chain uses TRBV28 and TRBJ1-2; the D gene is unclear. CDR1 and CDR2, per the germline V gene, are MDHEN and SYDVKM. The CDR3 goes from the cysteine to the phenylalanine over 14 residues. Of the read, only the CDR3 DNA is kept; its 42 bases are in frame from base 1. V is shortened by 8 bases, J by 5 bases, and the region joining them spans 18 bases.